The 13 T cell receptor beta chains given below trace back to one sample, sequenced in a study of control samples from healthy donors and cancer patients. Sequencing was performed with immunoSEQ multiplex PCR; in TCRdb, only in-frame clones are kept and a portion is missing. The sample has 110,000 to 150,000 clones; roughly 94% are singletons. Sequencing was carried out using PBMCs. The receptor source for this set is a man in his 60s with colorectal cancer.

The rearrangement uses TRBV27 and TRBJ1-2; no clear D. CDR3 size: 15 residues. Germline assignment: CDR1 MNHEY and CDR2 SMNVEV (reference sequence). V lost 2 bases and J 3 bases, leaving 13 bases between the germline ends. The CDR3 protein is CASSLGRLRHYGYTF. The CDR3, as DNA: TGTGCCAGCAGTTTAGGCAGACTGAGGCACTATGGCTACACCTTC.

This sequence joins TRBV6-2 or TRBV6-3 and TRBJ1-3; the D gene is possibly TRBD1 (6 bases). This CDR3 is 16 amino acids long. Germline V gives CDR1 MNHEY, CDR2 SVGEGT. Trimming left V 5 bases short and J 2 bases short, with 16 bases between. The CDR3 nucleotides are TGTGCCAGCAGTCTAACTACAGGGAGGGCTGGAAACACCATATATTTT. Its protein is CASSLTTGRAGNTIYF.

This clone was seen once. J is TRBJ1-6 and V is TRBV7-2; D is unclear. V shed 8 bases and J shed 4 bases, with 9 bases lying between them. The length of the CDR3 is 13 residues. The germline gives CDR1 SGHTA, CDR2 FQGNSA. The chain's CDR3 is CASEEGYNSPLHF. DNA of the CDR3: TGTGCCAGCGAGGAGGGTTATAATTCACCCCTCCACTTT.

The chain has TRBV30 and TRBJ2-3; D unclear. Between the trimmed V and J ends, which lost 1 base and 2 bases, there was a span of 4 bases. The length of the CDR3 is 12 residues. Looked up from germline, CDR1 is GTSNPN and CDR2 is SVGIG (reference sequence). The CDR3 DNA sequence: TGTGCCTGGAGTGACTCCACAGATACGCAGTATTTT. Protein product: CAWSDSTDTQYF.

This clone was picked up one time. The chain joins TRBV28 to TRBJ2-7, with D uncertain. The V end was cut by 4 bases, the J end by 4 bases, with 5 bases between. Per the germline V gene, CDR1 is MDHEN and CDR2 is SYDVKM. The CDR3 is 11 amino acids. The CDR3 sequence is CASSSPYEQYF. The CDR3, as DNA: TGTGCCAGCAGTTCCCCATACGAGCAGTACTTC.

J is TRBJ1-1 and V is TRBV5-1; D call uncertain. The CDR3 length is 17 residues. Trimming cost V 7 bases and J 3 bases, with 25 bases left between them. Germline V gives CDR1 SGHRS, CDR2 YFSETQ. CDR3 sequence reads: CASSAQVHFSPHTEAFF. The CDR3 nucleotides are TGCGCCAGCTCCGCCCAGGTCCACTTCTCCCCTCACACTGAAGCTTTCTTT.

V and J are TRBV19 and TRBJ1-5; D is unclear. The CDR3 spans 12 residues. Germline loops: CDR1 LNHDA, CDR2 SQIVND (reference sequence). With 6 bases removed from V and 3 bases from J, the gap between germline ends came to 6 bases. The chain's CDR3 is CASRGPNQPQHF. CDR3 bases: TGTGCCAGTAGGGGTCCCAATCAGCCCCAGCATTTT.

DNA of the CDR3: TGTGCCAGTAGTATATATCAGGGGAACGAGCAGTACTTC. Its translation: CASSIYQGNEQYF. This sequence joins TRBV19 and TRBJ2-7; tentatively, D is TRBD1 (6 bases). V lost 2 bases and J lost 5, with 10 bases in between. This CDR3 comprises 13 residues. Germline V lookup: CDR1 LNHDA, CDR2 SQIVND (reference sequence).

The chain is built from TRBV6-1 and TRBJ2-7; D is undetermined. Trimming removed 2 bases from V and 0 bases from J, with 14 bases in between. The CDR3 has 16 residues. Germline lookup yields CDR1 MNHNS and CDR2 SASEGT. The CDR3 protein is CASSETVYYYSYEQYF. DNA for the CDR3: TGTGCCAGCAGTGAAACTGTGTATTACTACTCCTACGAGCAGTACTTC.

The genes are TRBV7-2 and TRBJ2-5; D is unclear. This CDR3 has 14 residues. V lost 4 bases and J lost 4, with 13 bases in between. Germline V gives CDR1 SGHTA, CDR2 FQGNSA. CDR3 in amino acids: CASSSTLILETQYF. As DNA, the CDR3 is TGTGCCAGCAGCTCGACTCTCATTCTAGAGACCCAGTACTTC.

This chain uses TRBV7-6 with TRBJ2-3, with D unresolved. V was trimmed by 2 bases and J by 0 bases, leaving 18 bases between them. The CDR3 has 18 amino acids. The V gene's germline CDR1 is SGHVS and CDR2 FNYEAQ. DNA of the CDR3: TGTGCCAGCAGCTTAAAGTCTCGCGGCGACGGGAGCACAGATACGCAGTATTTT. It yields the protein CASSLKSRGDGSTDTQYF.

V usage is TRBV6-1 and J usage is TRBJ1-2, with D possibly matching TRBD1 (6 bases). This CDR3 contains 13 residues. Trimming shortened V by 3 bases and J by 8 bases, and 13 bases separated the two germline ends. Germline CDR1 and CDR2: MNHNS and SASEGT. CDR3 nucleotides: TGTGCCAGCAGTGACACAGGGCGGCGCGGCTACACCTTC. Its translation is CASSDTGRRGYTF.

This chain links TRBV19 with TRBJ1-5; TRBD1 matches at 9 bases. Germline V gene lookup returns CDR1 LNHDA and CDR2 SQIVND (reference sequence). The CDR3 sequence is 14 residues long. The V and J ends lost 8 bases and 4 bases, in that order; junction bases with no gene match: 6. The CDR3 nucleotides read TGTGCCAGTTCTCCAGGGACAGGGAATCAGCCCCAGCATTTT. Translation: CASSPGTGNQPQHF.